This TCR beta chain originates from a study of shared clonotypes between healthy human individuals. Negatively enriched CD4+ T cells were divided by CD45RA into naive and memory. The data were produced by immunoSEQ multiplex PCR, yet TCRdb's version contains in-frame clones alone and is incomplete. The sample lists some 2,500,000 clones, less than 95% occurring once. Germline values: CDR1 SQVTM, CDR2 ANQGSEA. The CDR3 consists of 13 residues. V was clipped by 6 bases and J by 4 bases; unmatched bases: 5. V usage is TRBV29-1 and J usage is TRBJ1-5; 8 bases fit TRBD1. The sequence came from a man aged 18 to 30 in good health. Some clones in this sample may be carry-over from other donors' samples. Sequencing input: naive CD4+ T cells from PBMCs. Specified subset: CD45RA+ positively selected. CDR3 DNA sequence: TGCAGCGTCGGGGACAGGCTTAATCAGCCCCAGCATTTT. Translated, it gives CSVGDRLNQPQHF.